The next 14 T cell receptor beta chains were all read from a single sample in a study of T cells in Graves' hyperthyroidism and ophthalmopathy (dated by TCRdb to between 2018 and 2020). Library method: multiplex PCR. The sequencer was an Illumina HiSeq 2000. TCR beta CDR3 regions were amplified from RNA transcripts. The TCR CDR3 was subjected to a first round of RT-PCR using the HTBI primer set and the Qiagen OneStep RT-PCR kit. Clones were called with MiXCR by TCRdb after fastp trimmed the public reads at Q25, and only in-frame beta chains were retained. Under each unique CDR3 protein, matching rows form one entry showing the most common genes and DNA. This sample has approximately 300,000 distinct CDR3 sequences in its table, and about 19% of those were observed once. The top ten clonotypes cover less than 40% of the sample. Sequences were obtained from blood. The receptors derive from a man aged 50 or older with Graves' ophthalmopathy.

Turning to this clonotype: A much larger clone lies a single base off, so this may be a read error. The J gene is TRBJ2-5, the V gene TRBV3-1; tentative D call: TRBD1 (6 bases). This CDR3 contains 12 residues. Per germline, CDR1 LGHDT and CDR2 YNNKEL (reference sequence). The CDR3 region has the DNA TGTACCAGCAGCCAAGAGACAGGAGGCCCGTACTTC. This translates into CTSSQETGGPYF.

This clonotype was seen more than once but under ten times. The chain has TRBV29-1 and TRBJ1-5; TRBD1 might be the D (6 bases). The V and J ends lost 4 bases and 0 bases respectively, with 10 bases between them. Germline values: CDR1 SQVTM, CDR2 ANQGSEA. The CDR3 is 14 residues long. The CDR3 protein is CSVVPGDSNQPQHF. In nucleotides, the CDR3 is TGCAGCGTTGTACCAGGGGATAGCAATCAGCCCCAGCATTTT.

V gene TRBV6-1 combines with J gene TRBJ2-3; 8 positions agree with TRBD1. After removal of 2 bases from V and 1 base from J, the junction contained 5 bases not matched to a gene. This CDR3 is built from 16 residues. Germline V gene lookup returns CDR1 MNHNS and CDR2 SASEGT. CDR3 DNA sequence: TGTGCCAGCAGTGAACCCCCGGGACAGGGCACAGATACGCAGTATTTT. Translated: CASSEPPGQGTDTQYF.

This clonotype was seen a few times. The CDR3 DNA reads as TGCAGTGCTAGAGATAGAACGGCACAGGGACTAGCGTTGAGCAATCAGCCCCAGCATTTT. This gives the protein CSARDRTAQGLALSNQPQHF. The chain recombines TRBV20-1 with TRBJ1-5; D is perhaps TRBD1 (6 bases). Germline values: CDR1 DFQATT, CDR2 SNEGSKA (reference sequence). This CDR3 has 20 amino acids. V lost 0 bases to trimming and J lost 1 base, with 25 bases between them.

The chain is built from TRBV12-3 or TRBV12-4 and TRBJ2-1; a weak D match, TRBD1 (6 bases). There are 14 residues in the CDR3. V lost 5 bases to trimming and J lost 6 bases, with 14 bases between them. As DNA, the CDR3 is TGTGCCAGCAGTCCCCCCGAAGGGGGCAATGAGCAGTTCTTC. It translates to CASSPPEGGNEQFF.

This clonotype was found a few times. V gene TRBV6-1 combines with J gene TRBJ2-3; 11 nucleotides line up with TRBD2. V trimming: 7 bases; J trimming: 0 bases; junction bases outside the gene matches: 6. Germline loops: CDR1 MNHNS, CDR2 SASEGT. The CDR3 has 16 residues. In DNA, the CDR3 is TGTGCCAGCATCGGTAGCGGGAGGGTGAGCACAGATACGCAGTATTTT. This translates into CASIGSGRVSTDTQYF.

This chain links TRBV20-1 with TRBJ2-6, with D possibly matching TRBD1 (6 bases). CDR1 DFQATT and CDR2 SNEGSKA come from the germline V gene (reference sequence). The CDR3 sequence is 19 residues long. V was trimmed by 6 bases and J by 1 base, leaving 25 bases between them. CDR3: CSAALDGVEGGSGANVLTF. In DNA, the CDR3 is TGCAGTGCCGCGCTCGACGGAGTAGAAGGGGGTTCTGGGGCCAACGTCCTGACTTTC.

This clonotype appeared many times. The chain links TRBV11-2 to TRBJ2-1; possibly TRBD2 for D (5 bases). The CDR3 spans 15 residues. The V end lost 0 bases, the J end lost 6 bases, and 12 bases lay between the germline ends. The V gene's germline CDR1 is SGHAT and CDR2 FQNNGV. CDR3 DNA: TGTGCCAGCAGCTTAGATCTCGGGGTGGGCAATGAGCAGTTCTTC. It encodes CASSLDLGVGNEQFF. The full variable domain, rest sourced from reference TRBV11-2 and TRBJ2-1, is EAGVAQSPRYKIIEKRQSVAFWCNPISGHATLYWYQQILGQGPKLLIQFQNNGVVDDSQLPKDRFSAERLKGVDSTLKIQPAKLEDSAVYLCASSLDLGVGNEQFFGPGTRLTVL.

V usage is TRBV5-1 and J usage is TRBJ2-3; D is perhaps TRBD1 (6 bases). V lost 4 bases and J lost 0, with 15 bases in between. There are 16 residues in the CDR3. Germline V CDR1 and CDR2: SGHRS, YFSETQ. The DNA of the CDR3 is TGCGCCAGCAGCCATTCCGCGGACAGCAGCACAGATACGCAGTATTTT. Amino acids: CASSHSADSSTDTQYF.

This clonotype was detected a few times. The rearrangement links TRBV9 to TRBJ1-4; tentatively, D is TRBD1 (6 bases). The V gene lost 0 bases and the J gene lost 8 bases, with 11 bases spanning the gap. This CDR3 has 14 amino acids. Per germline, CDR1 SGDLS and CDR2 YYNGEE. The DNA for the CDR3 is TGTGCCAGCAGCGTAGAGGGGGGAGACGAAAAACTGTTTTTT. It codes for CASSVEGGDEKLFF.

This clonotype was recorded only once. The CDR3 DNA reads TGTGCCAGCACTATCCAGGGACTTACCTACAATGAGCAGTACTTC. Translation gives CASTIQGLTYNEQYF. The V gene is TRBV5-4, the J gene TRBJ2-1, with D possibly matching TRBD2 (6 bases). The DNA matches TRBJ2-7 better at its end, which makes the J call doubtful. In germline, CDR1 is SGHNT, CDR2 YYREEE (reference sequence). This CDR3 has 15 amino acids.

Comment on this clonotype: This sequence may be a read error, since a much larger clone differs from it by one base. The CDR3 nucleotides read TGCGCCAGCACGACTAACGGGAGTAATGAGCAGTTCTTC. Amino acids: CASTTNGSNEQFF. The chain is built from TRBV5-1 and TRBJ2-1, with D perhaps matching TRBD2 (6 bases). CDR1 is SGHRS, CDR2 YFSETQ, per germline. This CDR3 has 13 residues. V lost 6 bases and J 7 bases, leaving 14 bases between the germline ends.

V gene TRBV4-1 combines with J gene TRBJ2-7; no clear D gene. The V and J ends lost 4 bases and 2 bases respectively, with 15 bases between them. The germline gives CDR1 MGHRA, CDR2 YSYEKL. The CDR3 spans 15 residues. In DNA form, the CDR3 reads TGCGCCAGCAGCCCCGTCTGGATTCCGACCTACGAGCAGTACTTC. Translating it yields CASSPVWIPTYEQYF.

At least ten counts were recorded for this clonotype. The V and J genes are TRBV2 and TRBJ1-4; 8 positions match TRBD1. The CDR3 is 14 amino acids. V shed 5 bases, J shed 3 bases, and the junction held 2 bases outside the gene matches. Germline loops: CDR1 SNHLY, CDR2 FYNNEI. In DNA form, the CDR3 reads TGTGCCAGCAGTTCGGACAGGGCTAATGAAAAACTGTTTTTT. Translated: CASSSDRANEKLFF. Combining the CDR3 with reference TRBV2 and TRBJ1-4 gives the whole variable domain EPEVTQTPSHQVTQMGQEVILRCVPISNHLYFYWYRQILGQKVEFLVSFYNNEISEKSEIFDDQFSVERPDGSNFTLKIRSTKLEDSAMYFCASSSDRANEKLFFGSGTQLSVL.